Each of the 14 T cell receptor beta chains below was sequenced from the same sample in a study of T cell responses to AZD1222 COVID-19 vaccine (dated by TCRdb to about 2021). Taken with the paper, the label for time point translates to: baseline before first vaccination. The method was the immunoSEQ multiplex PCR assay. Not all clones reach the TCRdb copy of this immuneACCESS table, which keeps in-frame sequences only. Checked studies attribute under half of the gap to unresolved V genes and leave the rest unexplained. In this sample the table shows 150,000 to 200,000 clones, around 95% of which occur a single time. The ten most abundant clones make up approximately 0.64% of the sample. Source: peripheral blood, taken on day 0 of AZD1222 vaccination. The receptors here all came from an adult in good health.

The chain has TRBV25-1 and TRBJ1-2; 8 bases fit TRBD1. The CDR3 loop spans 13 amino acids. The J segment lost 7 bases and the V segment lost 5 bases, leaving 6 bases of the junction unmatched. Per germline, CDR1 MGHDK and CDR2 SYGVNS. The CDR3 DNA follows: TGTGCCAGCAGTCTGGGACAGGTCACTGGCTACACCTTC. Translation gives CASSLGQVTGYTF.

This chain joins TRBV18 and TRBJ2-3; TRBD1 might be the D (6 bases). The germline V gene has CDR1 KGHSH and CDR2 LQKENI. The CDR3 spans 14 residues. Trimming took off 3 bases at V and 4 bases at J, with 11 bases between the two ends. CDR3 bases: TGTGCCAGCTCACCCCCCAACAGGGCAGATACGCAGTATTTT. It specifies CASSPPNRADTQYF.

This chain links TRBV18 with TRBJ2-1; 8 bases align to TRBD1. This CDR3 region has 15 residues. Trimming cost V 5 bases and J 7 bases; bases outside gene matches: 10. Germline-derived CDR1 and CDR2 are KGHSH and LQKENI. CDR3: CASSRGQGGINEQFF. In DNA, the CDR3 is TGTGCCAGCTCAAGAGGACAGGGAGGAATTAATGAGCAGTTCTTC.

The J gene is TRBJ1-2, the V gene TRBV20-1, with D hard to call. The CDR3 is 8 amino acids. Germline V gene lookup returns CDR1 DFQATT and CDR2 SNEGSKA (reference sequence). Trimming stripped 5 bases from V and 7 bases from J, with 2 bases between. CDR3 DNA: TGCAGTGCTCCTGGCTACACCTTC. Its translation: CSAPGYTF.

The CDR3 DNA follows: TGTGCCAGCTCACCACAAGGGGACACTGAAGCTTTCTTT. It translates to CASSPQGDTEAFF. This sequence joins TRBV18 and TRBJ1-1; a weak D match, TRBD1 (5 bases). Deletions cut 1 base from V and 3 bases from J, with 6 bases between. Germline V gene data show CDR1 as KGHSH and CDR2 as LQKENI. CDR3 size: 13 residues.

The rearrangement links TRBV28 to TRBJ1-2; maybe TRBD1 (6 bases). Germline loops: CDR1 MDHEN, CDR2 SYDVKM. The CDR3 is made up of 12 amino acids. The V end lost 6 bases, the J end lost 8 bases, and 13 bases lay between the germline ends. DNA of the CDR3: TGTGCCAGCAGCCCAGTCGGGGGCGGCTACACCTTC. Protein product: CASSPVGGGYTF.

This sequence joins TRBV19 and TRBJ2-1; D remains ambiguous. Germline CDR1 LNHDA, CDR2 SQIVND (reference sequence). CDR3 length: 16 residues. The ends were cut back, 4 bases at V and 0 bases at J, with 13 bases in the middle. CDR3 loop: CASSTAQLSSYNEQFF. The CDR3 nucleotides are TGTGCCAGTAGTACGGCCCAGCTGAGCTCCTACAATGAGCAGTTCTTC.

This chain links TRBV5-1 with TRBJ1-1; D gene ambiguous. Germline CDR1 reads SGHRS; CDR2 reads YFSETQ. The CDR3 is made up of 14 amino acids. With 1 base removed from V and 6 bases from J, the gap between germline ends came to 13 bases. CDR3 loop: CASSLNAAEAEAFF. In DNA, the CDR3 is TGCGCCAGCAGCTTGAATGCCGCTGAGGCTGAAGCTTTCTTT.

The CDR3 DNA reads TGTGCCAGCACGGCAGATACGCAGTATTTT. As protein: CASTADTQYF. The chain couples TRBV5-5 to TRBJ2-3, with D unresolved. CDR1 is SGHKS and CDR2 is YYEKEE in the germline V gene (reference sequence). V was shortened by 6 bases and J by 4 bases, with 3 bases between the two germline ends. The CDR3 is made up of 10 amino acids.

This chain connects TRBV2 to TRBJ1-1, with unresolved D. The V end lost 7 bases, the J end lost 5 bases, and 14 bases lay between the germline ends. This CDR3 region has 13 residues. CDR1 is SNHLY and CDR2 is FYNNEI in the germline V gene. The CDR3 region has the DNA TGTGCCAGCAACAGCGGGCGCGGTACTGAAGCTTTCTTT. As protein: CASNSGRGTEAFF.

This chain uses TRBV27 with TRBJ2-7, with D possibly matching TRBD1 (6 bases). Between the trimmed V and J ends, which lost 5 bases and 4 bases, there was a span of 12 bases. Germline loops: CDR1 MNHEY, CDR2 SMNVEV (reference sequence). This CDR3 has 13 amino acids. The CDR3 nucleotides read TGTGCCAGCAGTACTAATCAGGGGTACGAGCAGTACTTC. As protein: CASSTNQGYEQYF.

V and J are TRBV25-1 and TRBJ2-7; D may correspond to TRBD1 or TRBD2 (5 bases each). Germline V CDR1 and CDR2: MGHDK, SYGVNS. V lost 8 bases and J 2 bases, leaving 19 bases between the germline ends. The CDR3 runs to 15 residues. The DNA for the CDR3 is TGTGCCAGCGGGGGTCTAGAGGGCCTAGCCTACGAGCAGTACTTC. Translated, it gives CASGGLEGLAYEQYF.

This chain's CDR3 is CASSLSGDHGYTF. Here the CDR3 DNA reads TGTGCCAGCAGCTTAAGTGGGGATCATGGCTACACCTTC. The chain joins TRBV25-1 to TRBJ1-2; D remains ambiguous. The CDR3 contains 13 residues. The germline CDR1 and CDR2 sequences are MGHDK and SYGVNS. Trimming took 6 bases from V and 6 from J, leaving 14 bases between them.

This clone was counted a single time. This chain connects TRBV6-5 to TRBJ2-1; D uncertain. In germline, CDR1 is MNHEY, CDR2 SVGAGI. Trimming cost V 8 bases and J 6 bases, with 8 bases left between them. The CDR3 runs to 11 residues. In DNA form, the CDR3 reads TGTGCCAGCTCGGCCCCCAATGAGCAGTTCTTC. Its protein product is CASSAPNEQFF.